This T cell receptor (beta chain) was sequenced for a study of blood T cell repertoires in COVID-19. Turning to the study itself: Italy, Spain and the United States were the sources of the convalescent and acute COVID-19 samples. PBMCs, B-cell-depleted T cells, or T cells were the source of the cDNA or gDNA that made up the material.

Per germline, CDR1 SNHLY and CDR2 FYNNEI. The CDR3 extends over 15 amino acids. V lost 3 bases and J 0 bases, leaving 6 bases between the germline ends. Under the authors' procedure: Estimation of nucleated cell counts was performed using reference gene primer amplification. The assay was immunoSEQ multiplex PCR, and TCRdb's table has in-frame clones only and misses some. V and J calls and clone size follow that table, whereas D and trimming were derived from the DNA. In the table there are approximately 170,000 clones, around nine tenths of which are singletons. This receptor was taken from a man in his 70s with acute or convalescent COVID-19. V gene TRBV2 combines with J gene TRBJ1-6, with D hard to call. Sequenced sample: peripheral blood. This chain's CDR3 is CASSDESSYNSPLHF. The CDR3 DNA follows: TGTGCCAGCAGTGATGAGAGCTCCTATAATTCACCCCTCCACTTT.